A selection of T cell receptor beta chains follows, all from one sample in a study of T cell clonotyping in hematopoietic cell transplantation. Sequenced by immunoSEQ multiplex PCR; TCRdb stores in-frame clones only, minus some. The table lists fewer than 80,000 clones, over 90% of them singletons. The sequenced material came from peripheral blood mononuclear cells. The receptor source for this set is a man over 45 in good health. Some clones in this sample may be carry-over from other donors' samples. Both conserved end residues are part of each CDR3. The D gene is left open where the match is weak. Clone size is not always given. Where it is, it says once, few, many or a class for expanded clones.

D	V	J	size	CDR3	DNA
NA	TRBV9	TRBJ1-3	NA	CASSVGNRVLDTIYF	TGTGCCAGCAGCGTGGGCAACAGGGTTCTAGACACCATATATTTT
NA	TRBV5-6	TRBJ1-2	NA	CASRPQGSYGYTF	TGTGCCAGCAGGCCACAGGGATCCTATGGCTACACCTTC
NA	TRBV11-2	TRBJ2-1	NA	CASSLDRSTYNEQFF	TGTGCCAGCAGCTTAGATAGGAGTACCTACAATGAGCAGTTCTTC
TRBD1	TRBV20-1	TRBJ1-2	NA	CSAPTGDGYTF	TGCAGTGCTCCAACAGGGGATGGCTACACCTTC
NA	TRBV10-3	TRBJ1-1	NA	CAISVEGTNTEAFF	TGTGCCATCAGTGTCGAAGGGACGAACACTGAAGCTTTCTTT
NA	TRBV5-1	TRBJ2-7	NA	CASSLKGSSYEQYF	TGCGCCAGCAGCTTGAAGGGTAGCTCCTACGAGCAGTACTTC
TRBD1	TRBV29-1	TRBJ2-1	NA	CSVTGTGRVYEQFF	TGCAGCGTTACCGGGACAGGGAGGGTCTATGAGCAGTTCTTC
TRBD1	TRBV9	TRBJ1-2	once	CASSVGVGGQGAANYGYTF	TGTGCCAGCAGCGTAGGGGTTGGGGGACAGGGGGCGGCAAACTATGGCTACACCTTC
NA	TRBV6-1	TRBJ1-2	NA	CASSEGPLIYGYTF	TGTGCCAGCAGTGAGGGACCGCTAATCTATGGCTACACCTTC
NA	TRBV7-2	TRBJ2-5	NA	CASSLTLETQYF	TGTGCCAGCAGCTTAACTCTAGAGACCCAGTACTTC
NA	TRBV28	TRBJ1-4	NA	CASRTYGTTNEKLFF	TGTGCCAGCCGGACTTACGGGACAACTAATGAAAAACTGTTTTTT
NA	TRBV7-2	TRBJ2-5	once	CASSLQTSRGETQYF	TGTGCCAGCAGCCTACAGACTAGCAGGGGCGAGACCCAGTACTTC
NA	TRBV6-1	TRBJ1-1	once	CASRPGQGTEAFF	TGTGCCTCAAGGCCAGGGCAGGGCACTGAAGCTTTCTTT
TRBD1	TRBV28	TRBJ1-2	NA	CASSIRTGVAYGYTF	TGTGCCAGCAGTATCAGGACAGGGGTCGCCTATGGCTACACCTTC
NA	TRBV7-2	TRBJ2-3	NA	CASSLGGSPQGITQYF	TGTGCCAGCAGCTTAGGGGGGTCTCCACAGGGAATTACGCAGTATTTT
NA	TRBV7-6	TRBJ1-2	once	CASSLVGWGDYGYTF	TGTGCCAGCAGCTTAGTCGGTTGGGGGGACTATGGCTACACCTTC